This T cell receptor beta chain emerged from a study of T cells in Graves' hyperthyroidism and ophthalmopathy. Regarding the study as a whole: Most expanded thyroid clonotypes above 0.001 recurred in blood. In simple terms, a model built on 13 V-J features told ophthalmopathy apart from stable hyperthyroidism.

The investigators amplified TCR beta CDR3 regions from RNA transcripts. With the HTBI primer set, the TCR CDR3 went through a first round of RT-PCR. TCRdb independently ran MiXCR on the multiplex PCR reads; one entry per CDR3 protein. The data show some 460,000 distinct CDR3 sequences, more than 15% seen once. CDR1 is SGHVS and CDR2 is FQNEAQ in the germline V gene. The junction had 5 bases not matched to a gene; V was cut back by 5 bases and J by 8 bases. The CDR3 runs 13 residues. In its sample, this clonotype was seen a few times. Its antigen is still unknown. The TCR sequence derives from a woman in her late teens or twenties with Graves' hyperthyroidism. The chain is built from TRBV7-8 and TRBJ2-1; TRBD2 matches at 8 bases. Sequencing input: blood. CDR3 residues: CASSPGGAHEQFF. The CDR3 nucleotides are TGTGCCAGCAGCCCCGGGGGGGCTCATGAGCAGTTCTTC.